The clone carrying this T cell receptor beta chain was recorded at least ten times. The source of the sample is a study of T cells after yellow fever vaccination. Study-wide background: Preparing low-cell-number fractions relied on SMART-Seq v4 Ultra Low Input.

The germline CDR1 and CDR2 sequences are DFQATT and SNEGSKA (reference sequence). The length of the CDR3 is 21 residues. V trimming: 1 base; J trimming: 0 bases; junction bases outside the gene matches: 19. TCRdb used MiXCR to reprocess the 5' RACE reads, holding one entry per CDR3 protein. The data hold about 320,000 distinct CDR3 sequences, with 4% to 5.5% observed a single time. V gene TRBV20-1 combines with J gene TRBJ2-1; TRBD2 matches 9 bases. The starting material was PBMCs, obtained 15 days after the yellow fever booster vaccination. This receptor was obtained from a man aged 18 to 30 who received the YFV17D yellow fever vaccine. CDR3 nucleotides: TGCAGTGCTAGAGTTGTTGGGTCGGTAGCGGGGGCCCCTAGCTCCTACAATGAGCAGTTCTTC. This sequence encodes CSARVVGSVAGAPSSYNEQFF.